This T cell receptor (beta chain) was recovered during a study of blood T cell repertoires in COVID-19. Study in general: The origin of the acute and convalescent COVID-19 samples was the United States, Italy and Spain.

This table comes from immunoSEQ multiplex PCR, and its TCRdb copy is limited to in-frame clones, with some not included. The data show 200,000 to 250,000 clones, almost 85% seen once. Seattle patients were enrolled during active infection and followed longitudinally. With 3 bases clipped from V and 4 bases from J, the junction kept 5 bases outside the gene matches. Germline V gene sequence: CDR1 KGHSH, CDR2 LQKENI. The CDR3 has 16 residues. Sequencing input: peripheral blood. This receptor was identified in a woman in her 70s with COVID-19, enrolled during active disease. The chain employs TRBV18 and TRBJ2-1; 11 bases map to TRBD2. The CDR3 DNA sequence: TGTGCCAGCTCACCCCTTACTAGCGGGAGTTACAATGAGCAGTTCTTC. Translation gives CASSPLTSGSYNEQFF.